This paragraph covers one T cell receptor beta chain sequence. No antigen is known for it. TCRdb keeps only in-frame clones here, not all; method: immunoSEQ multiplex PCR. The profile shows approximately 2,000 clones, around 76% of them singletons. These data originate in a study of chemoradiotherapy in HPV16-positive cancers. Study-level findings and limits: Candidate HPV-specific clones and E7-related TCR motifs grew in tumor during treatment. In HPV16-positive patients, HPV-responsive T-cell expansion tracked better recurrence-free survival. HPV-specific T cells were functionally defined from only two HPV16-positive patients.

This clonotype was sampled from a human donor with HPV-associated anogenital cancer. The material sequenced was tumor tissue, taken from a patient who underwent chemoradiotherapy.

The CDR3 protein is CASSQEVGGWDTEAFF. CDR3 sequence (DNA): TGTGCCAGCAGCCAAGAGGTGGGGGGCTGGGACACTGAAGCTTTCTTT. V usage is TRBV4-2 and J usage is TRBJ1-1, with D perhaps matching TRBD1 (6 bases). The CDR3 totals 16 residues. The ends were cut back, 0 bases at V and 3 bases at J, with 14 bases in the middle. CDR1 and CDR2 (germline): LGHNA, YNFKEQ.